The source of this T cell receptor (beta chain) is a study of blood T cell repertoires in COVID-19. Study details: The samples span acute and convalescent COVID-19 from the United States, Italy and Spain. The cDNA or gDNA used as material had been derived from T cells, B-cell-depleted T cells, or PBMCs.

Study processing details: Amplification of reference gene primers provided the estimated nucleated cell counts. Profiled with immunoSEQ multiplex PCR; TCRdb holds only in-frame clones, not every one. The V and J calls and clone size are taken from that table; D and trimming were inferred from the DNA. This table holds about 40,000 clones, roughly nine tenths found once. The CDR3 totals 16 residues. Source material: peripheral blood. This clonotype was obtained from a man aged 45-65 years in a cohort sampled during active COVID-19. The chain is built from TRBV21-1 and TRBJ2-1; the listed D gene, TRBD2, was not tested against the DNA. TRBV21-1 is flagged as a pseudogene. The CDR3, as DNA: TGTGCCAGCAGCAATCCCCAGCGGGAGCCTCAAGATGAGCAGTTCTTC. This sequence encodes CASSNPQREPQDEQFF.